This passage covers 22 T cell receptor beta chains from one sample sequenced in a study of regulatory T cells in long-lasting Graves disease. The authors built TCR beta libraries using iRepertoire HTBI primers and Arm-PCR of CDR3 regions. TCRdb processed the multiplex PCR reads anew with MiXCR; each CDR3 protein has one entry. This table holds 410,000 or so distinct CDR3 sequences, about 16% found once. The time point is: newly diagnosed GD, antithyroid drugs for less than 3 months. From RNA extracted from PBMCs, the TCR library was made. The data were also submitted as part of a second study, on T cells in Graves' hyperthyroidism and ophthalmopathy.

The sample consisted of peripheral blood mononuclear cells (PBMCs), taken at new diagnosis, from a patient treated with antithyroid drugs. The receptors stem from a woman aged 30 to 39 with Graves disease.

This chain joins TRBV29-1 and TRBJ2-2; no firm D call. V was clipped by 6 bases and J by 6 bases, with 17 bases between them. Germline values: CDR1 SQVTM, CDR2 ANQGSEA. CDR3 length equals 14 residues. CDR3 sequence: CSVGLLDSPGELFF. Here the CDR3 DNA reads TGCAGCGTGGGATTGCTAGATTCGCCCGGGGAGCTGTTTTTT.

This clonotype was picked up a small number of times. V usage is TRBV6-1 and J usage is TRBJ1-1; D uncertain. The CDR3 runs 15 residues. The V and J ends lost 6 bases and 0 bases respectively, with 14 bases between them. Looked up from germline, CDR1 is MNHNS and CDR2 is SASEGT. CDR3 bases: TGTGCCAGCAGCGAGTTATCTGCCATGAACACTGAAGCTTTCTTT. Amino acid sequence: CASSELSAMNTEAFF.

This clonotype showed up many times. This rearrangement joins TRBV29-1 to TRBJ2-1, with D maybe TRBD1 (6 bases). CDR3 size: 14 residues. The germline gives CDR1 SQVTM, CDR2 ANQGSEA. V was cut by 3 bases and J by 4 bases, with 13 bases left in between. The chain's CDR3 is CSVEAGESYNEQFF. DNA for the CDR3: TGCAGCGTTGAGGCAGGGGAATCTTACAATGAGCAGTTCTTC.

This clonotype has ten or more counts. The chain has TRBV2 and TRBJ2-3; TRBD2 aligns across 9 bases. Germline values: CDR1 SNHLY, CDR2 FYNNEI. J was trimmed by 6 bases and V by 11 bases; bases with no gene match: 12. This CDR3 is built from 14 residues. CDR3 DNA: TGTGCCTCCCAGACTAGCGGAGAGGGGGATACGCAGTATTTT. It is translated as CASQTSGEGDTQYF. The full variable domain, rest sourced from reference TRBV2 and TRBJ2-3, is EPEVTQTPSHQVTQMGQEVILRCVPISNHLYFYWYRQILGQKVEFLVSFYNNEISEKSEIFDDQFSVERPDGSNFTLKIRSTKLEDSAMYFCASQTSGEGDTQYFGPGTRLTVL.

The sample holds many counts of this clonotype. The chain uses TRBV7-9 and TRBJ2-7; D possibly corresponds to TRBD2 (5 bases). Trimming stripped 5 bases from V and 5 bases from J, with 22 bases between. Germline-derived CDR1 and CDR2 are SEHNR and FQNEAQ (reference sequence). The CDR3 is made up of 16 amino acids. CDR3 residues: CASSPPETSLGNEQYF. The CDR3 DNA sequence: TGTGCCAGCAGCCCCCCCGAGACTTCTCTCGGGAACGAGCAGTACTTC.

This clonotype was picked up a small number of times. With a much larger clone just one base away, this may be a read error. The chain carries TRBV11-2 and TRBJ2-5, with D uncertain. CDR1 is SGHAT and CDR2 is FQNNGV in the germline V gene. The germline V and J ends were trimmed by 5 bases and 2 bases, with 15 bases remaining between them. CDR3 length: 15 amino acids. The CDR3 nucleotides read TGTGCCAGCAGCCCGAGTTTGGGCAGGCAAGAGACCCAGTACTTC. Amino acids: CASSPSLGRQETQYF.

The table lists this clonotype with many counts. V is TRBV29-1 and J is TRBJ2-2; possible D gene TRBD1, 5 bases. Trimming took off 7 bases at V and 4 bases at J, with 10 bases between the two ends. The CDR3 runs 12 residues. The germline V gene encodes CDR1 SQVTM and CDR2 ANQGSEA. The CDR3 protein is CSAWTPTGELFF. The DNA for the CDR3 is TGCAGCGCCTGGACACCCACCGGGGAGCTGTTTTTT.

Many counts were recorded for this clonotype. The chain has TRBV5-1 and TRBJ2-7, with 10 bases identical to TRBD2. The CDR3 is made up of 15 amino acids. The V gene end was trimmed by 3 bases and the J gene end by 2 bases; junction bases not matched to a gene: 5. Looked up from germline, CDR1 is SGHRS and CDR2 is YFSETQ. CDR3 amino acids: CASSSSSGGAYEQYF. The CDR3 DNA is TGCGCCAGCAGCTCGTCTAGCGGGGGTGCCTACGAGCAGTACTTC.

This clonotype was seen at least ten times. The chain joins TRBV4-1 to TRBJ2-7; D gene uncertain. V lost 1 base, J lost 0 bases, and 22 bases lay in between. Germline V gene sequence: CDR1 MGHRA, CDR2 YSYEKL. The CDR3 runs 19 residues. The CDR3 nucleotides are TGCGCCAGCAGCCAAGTACCGGGCTACGAAAGGGCTACCTCCTACGAGCAGTACTTC. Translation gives CASSQVPGYERATSYEQYF.

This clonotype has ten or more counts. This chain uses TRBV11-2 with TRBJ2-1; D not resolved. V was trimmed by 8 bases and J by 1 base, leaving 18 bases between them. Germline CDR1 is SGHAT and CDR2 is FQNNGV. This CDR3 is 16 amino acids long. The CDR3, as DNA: TGTGCCAGCCTTGGTATCGGAACGTCATCCTACAATGAGCAGTTCTTC. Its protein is CASLGIGTSSYNEQFF.

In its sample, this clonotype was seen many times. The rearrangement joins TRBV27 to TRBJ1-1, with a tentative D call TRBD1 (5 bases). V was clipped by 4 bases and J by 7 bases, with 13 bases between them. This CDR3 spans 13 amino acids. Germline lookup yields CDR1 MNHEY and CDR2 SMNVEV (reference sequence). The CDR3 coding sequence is TGTGCCAGCAGTTGGGGGGGAAGGAGTGAAGCTTTCTTT. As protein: CASSWGGRSEAFF.

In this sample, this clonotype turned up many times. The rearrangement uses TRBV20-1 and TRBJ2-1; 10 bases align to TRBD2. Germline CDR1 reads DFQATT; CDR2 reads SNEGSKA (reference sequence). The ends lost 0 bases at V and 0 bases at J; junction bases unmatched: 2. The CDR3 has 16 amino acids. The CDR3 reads CSARDLAGDSYNEQFF. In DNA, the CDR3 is TGCAGTGCTAGAGATCTAGCGGGAGACTCCTACAATGAGCAGTTCTTC.

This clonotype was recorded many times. In DNA, the CDR3 is TGTGCCAGCAGCGTAGCCCTAGCGGGAACCACAGATACGCAGTATTTT. Translating gives CASSVALAGTTDTQYF. V gene TRBV9 combines with J gene TRBJ2-3; 9 bases are a match to TRBD2. Germline CDR1 reads SGDLS; CDR2 reads YYNGEE. The V and J ends lost 0 bases and 2 bases, in that order; junction bases with no gene match: 4. This CDR3 is 16 amino acids long.

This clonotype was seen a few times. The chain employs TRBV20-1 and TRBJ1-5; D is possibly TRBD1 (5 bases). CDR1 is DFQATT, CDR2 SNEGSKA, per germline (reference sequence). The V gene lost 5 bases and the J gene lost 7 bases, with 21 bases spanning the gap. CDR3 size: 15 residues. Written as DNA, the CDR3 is TGCAGTGCTCCCCATCCACAGGCCCCGGGGCAGCCCCAGCATTTT. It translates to CSAPHPQAPGQPQHF.

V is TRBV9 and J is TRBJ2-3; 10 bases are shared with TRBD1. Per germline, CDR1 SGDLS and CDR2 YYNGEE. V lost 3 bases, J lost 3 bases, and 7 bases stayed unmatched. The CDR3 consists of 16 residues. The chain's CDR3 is CASSARGQGLTDTQYF. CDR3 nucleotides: TGTGCCAGCAGCGCACGGGGACAGGGGCTTACAGATACGCAGTATTTT.

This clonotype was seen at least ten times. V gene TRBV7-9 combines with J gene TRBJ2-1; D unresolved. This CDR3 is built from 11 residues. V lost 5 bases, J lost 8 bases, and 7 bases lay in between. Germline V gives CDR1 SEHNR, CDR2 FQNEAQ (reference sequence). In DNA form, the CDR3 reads TGTGCCAGCAGCACGGTCGATGAGCAGTTCTTC. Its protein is CASSTVDEQFF.

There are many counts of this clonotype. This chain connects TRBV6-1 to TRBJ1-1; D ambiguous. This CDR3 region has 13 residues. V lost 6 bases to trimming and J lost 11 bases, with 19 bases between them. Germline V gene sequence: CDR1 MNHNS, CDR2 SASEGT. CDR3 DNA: TGTGCCAGCAGCGACTACAGAGGGAATTGGGCTTTCTTT. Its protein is CASSDYRGNWAFF.

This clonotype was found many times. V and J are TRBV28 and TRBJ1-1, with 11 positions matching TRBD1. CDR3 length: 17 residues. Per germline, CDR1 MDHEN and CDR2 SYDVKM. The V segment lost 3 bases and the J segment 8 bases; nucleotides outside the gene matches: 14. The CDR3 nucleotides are TGTGCCAGCAGTTTTTGGACCGGGACAGGGGGTGTGAGGGAAGCTTTCTTT. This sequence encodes CASSFWTGTGGVREAFF.

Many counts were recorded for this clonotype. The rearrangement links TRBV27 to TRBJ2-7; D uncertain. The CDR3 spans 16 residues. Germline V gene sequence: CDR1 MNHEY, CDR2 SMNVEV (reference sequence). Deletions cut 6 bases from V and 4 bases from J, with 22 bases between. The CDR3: CASRPRRGPLEYEQYF. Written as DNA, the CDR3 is TGTGCCAGCAGACCCCGCCGTGGCCCCCTTGAATACGAGCAGTACTTC.

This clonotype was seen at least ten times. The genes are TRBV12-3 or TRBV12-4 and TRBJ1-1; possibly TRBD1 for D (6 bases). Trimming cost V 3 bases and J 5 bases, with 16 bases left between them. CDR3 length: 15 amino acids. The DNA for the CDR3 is TGTGCCAGCAGTTTCGGTCGCAGGGGAGGTACTGAAGCTTTCTTT. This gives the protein CASSFGRRGGTEAFF.

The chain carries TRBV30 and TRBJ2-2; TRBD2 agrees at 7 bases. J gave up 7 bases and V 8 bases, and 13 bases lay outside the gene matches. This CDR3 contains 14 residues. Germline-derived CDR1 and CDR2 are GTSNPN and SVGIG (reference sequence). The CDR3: CAHGAGVWNGELFF. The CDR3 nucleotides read TGTGCCCACGGTGCGGGGGTTTGGAACGGGGAGCTGTTTTTT.

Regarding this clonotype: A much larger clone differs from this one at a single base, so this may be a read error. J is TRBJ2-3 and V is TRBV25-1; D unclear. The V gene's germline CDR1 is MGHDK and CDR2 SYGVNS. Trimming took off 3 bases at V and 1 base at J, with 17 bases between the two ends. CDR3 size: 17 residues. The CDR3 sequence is CASSDILWLFCTDTQYF. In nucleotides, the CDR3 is TGTGCCAGCAGTGATATCCTCTGGCTATTCTGCACAGATACGCAGTATTTT. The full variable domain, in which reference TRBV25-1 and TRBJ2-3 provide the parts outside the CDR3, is EADIYQTPRYLVIGTGKKITLECSQTMGHDKMYWYQQDPGMELHLIHYSYGVNSTEKGDLSSESTVSRIRTEHFPLTLESARPSHTSQYLCASSDILWLFCTDTQYFGPGTRLTVL.